These 20 T cell receptor beta chains came from one sample sequenced in a study of blood T cell repertoires in COVID-19. TCRdb's copy holds only in-frame clones and misses some; the assay was immunoSEQ multiplex PCR. The table has 100,000 to 130,000 clones, about 93% seen once. Material for sequencing was peripheral blood. The source is a woman under 40 with acute or convalescent COVID-19.

The chain combines TRBV3-1 (or the pseudogene TRBV3-2) with TRBJ2-3; the D gene is possibly TRBD2 (5 bases). Germline V gene data show CDR1 as LGHDT and CDR2 as YNNKEL (reference sequence). The CDR3 contains 17 residues. V shed 3 bases and J shed 6 bases, with 22 bases lying between them. The CDR3 DNA reads as TGTGCCAGCAGCCAGTTAAGAGATCCTCCTCCGGGGGATACGCAGTATTTT. Its translation is CASSQLRDPPPGDTQYF.

The rearrangement links TRBV20-1 to TRBJ1-2; tentatively, D is TRBD1 (5 bases). The V gene lost 5 bases and the J gene lost 7 bases, with 11 bases spanning the gap. Germline V gene sequence: CDR1 DFQATT, CDR2 SNEGSKA (reference sequence). The CDR3 sequence is 11 residues long. For the CDR3, the DNA is TGCAGTGCTCCCGGCGGGGGTGGCTACACCTTC. Translating it yields CSAPGGGGYTF.

The J gene is TRBJ1-4, the V gene TRBV7-8; D is ambiguous. Germline CDR1 and CDR2: SGHVS and FQNEAQ. This CDR3 is built from 14 residues. The V gene lost 2 bases and the J gene lost 7 bases, with 11 bases spanning the gap. This chain's CDR3 is CASSLPGRVEKLFF. CDR3 bases: TGTGCCAGCAGCTTACCTGGGAGGGTTGAAAAACTGTTTTTT.

The chain couples TRBV18 to TRBJ1-1; a possible D gene is TRBD1 (6 bases). The V gene lost 3 bases and the J gene lost 0 bases, with 11 bases spanning the gap. CDR3 size: 15 residues. Germline V gene lookup returns CDR1 KGHSH and CDR2 LQKENI. CDR3 coding DNA: TGTGCCAGCTCACCGGGTGGGGACATGAACACTGAAGCTTTCTTT. Translated: CASSPGGDMNTEAFF.

The chain carries TRBV25-1 and TRBJ1-1; a weak D match, TRBD1 (6 bases). The germline V gene encodes CDR1 MGHDK and CDR2 SYGVNS. The V end lost 6 bases, the J end lost 4 bases, and 6 bases lay between the germline ends. This CDR3 spans 11 amino acids. The CDR3 region is CASRTGTEAFF. The CDR3 nucleotides read TGTGCCAGCAGGACAGGCACTGAAGCTTTCTTT.

This clone turned up a few times. This chain connects TRBV4-2 to TRBJ1-6, with 8 bases fitting TRBD1. The V gene's germline CDR1 is LGHNA and CDR2 YNFKEQ. The CDR3 spans 18 residues. Losses at the gene ends were 0 bases for V and 10 bases for J; bases not matched to a gene: 14. The CDR3 sequence is CASSQDPNTGTGRSPLHF. The CDR3 DNA follows: TGTGCCAGCAGCCAAGATCCAAACACCGGGACAGGTAGATCACCCCTCCACTTT.

This chain connects TRBV4-3 to TRBJ1-2; D gene ambiguous. Deletions cut 4 bases from V and 4 bases from J, with 10 bases between. Germline loops: CDR1 LGHNA, CDR2 YSLEER. The CDR3 extends over 13 amino acids. The CDR3, as DNA: TGCGCCAGCAGCCCTCCAGAGGGCTATGGCTACACCTTC. Its translation is CASSPPEGYGYTF.

The chain employs TRBV11-2 and TRBJ1-1; D may be TRBD1 (5 bases). Germline V gene sequence: CDR1 SGHAT, CDR2 FQNNGV. The CDR3 length is 16 residues. The V gene lost 2 bases and the J gene lost 3 bases, with 16 bases spanning the gap. The CDR3 nucleotides read TGTGCCAGCAGCTTATTGGGTGGGGGGGGACACACTGAAGCTTTCTTT. This translates into CASSLLGGGGHTEAFF.

The chain combines TRBV3-1 (or the pseudogene TRBV3-2) with TRBJ2-1; TRBD2 aligns across 9 bases. Germline loops: CDR1 LGHDT, CDR2 YNNKEL (reference sequence). CDR3 length equals 16 residues. V lost 9 bases and J lost 8; bases outside the gene matches: 17. The CDR3 loop is CARRSSGSNFSDEQFF. In DNA, the CDR3 is TGTGCCAGACGAAGTAGCGGGAGTAACTTCTCCGATGAGCAGTTCTTC.

J is TRBJ2-7 and V is TRBV11-2, with D perhaps matching TRBD2 (6 bases). Between the trimmed V and J ends, which lost 6 bases and 4 bases, there was a span of 16 bases. The CDR3 covers 14 residues. Germline CDR1 is SGHAT and CDR2 is FQNNGV. CDR3 bases: TGTGCCAGCAGTGGGGGGAGCGCGTCTTACGAGCAGTACTTC. Amino acids: CASSGGSASYEQYF.

This clone was observed once. The CDR3 loop reads CASSDPHRLSGGPIESTDTQYF. CDR3 DNA: TGCGCCAGCAGTGACCCCCACCGGCTTAGCGGGGGGCCAATCGAGAGCACAGATACGCAGTATTTT. V and J are TRBV10-2 and TRBJ2-3, with TRBD2 matching 10 bases. The CDR3 runs to 22 residues. Looked up from germline, CDR1 is WSHSY and CDR2 is SAAADI. With 3 bases clipped from V and 0 bases from J, the junction kept 21 bases outside the gene matches.

The V and J genes are TRBV5-8 and TRBJ2-2, with 7 bases lining up with TRBD1. Germline V lookup: CDR1 SGHTS, CDR2 YDEGEE. The CDR3 spans 15 residues. Trimming cost V 9 bases and J 7 bases; bases outside gene matches: 15. CDR3: CATNLQGVNVGELFF. CDR3 DNA sequence: TGTGCCACCAACCTCCAGGGGGTCAATGTCGGGGAGCTGTTTTTT.

The chain uses TRBV27 and TRBJ2-3; a weak D match, TRBD2 (7 bases). The CDR3 is made up of 15 amino acids. Trimming cost V 5 bases and J 8 bases, with 20 bases left between them. Per the germline V gene, CDR1 is MNHEY and CDR2 is SMNVEV (reference sequence). CDR3 sequence reads: CASSVLGGGDVTQYF. For the CDR3, the DNA is TGTGCCAGCAGTGTGTTGGGAGGGGGTGATGTTACGCAGTATTTT.

This clone has only one observation. The chain joins TRBV10-3 to TRBJ2-7, with D perhaps TRBD2 (7 bases). CDR1 is ENHRY and CDR2 is SYGVKD in the germline V gene. The length of the CDR3 is 13 residues. V was clipped by 7 bases and J by 3 bases, with 13 bases between them. CDR3 region: CAITGGADYEQYF. The DNA for the CDR3 is TGTGCCATCACGGGGGGCGCTGACTACGAGCAGTACTTC.

The chain employs TRBV4-1 and TRBJ2-7; possible D gene TRBD1, 5 bases. The germline V gene encodes CDR1 MGHRA and CDR2 YSYEKL. The CDR3 contains 15 residues. Trimming took off 0 bases at V and 12 bases at J, with 21 bases between the two ends. For the CDR3, the DNA is TGCGCCAGCAGCCAAGAATTCAGGGCAGGACATGTTTGGTACTTC. This encodes CASSQEFRAGHVWYF.

This clone has just one count. The chain is built from TRBV24-1 and TRBJ1-4, with a tentative D call TRBD1 (5 bases). V was clipped by 8 bases and J by 3 bases, with 15 bases between them. Germline assignment: CDR1 KGHDR and CDR2 SFDVKD. The CDR3 is 15 residues long. The CDR3 coding sequence is TGTGCCACCATCCAGACCAGGGCGGCTAATGAAAAACTGTTTTTT. Its protein product is CATIQTRAANEKLFF.

The chain links TRBV21-1 to TRBJ1-1; the table calls TRBD1, which could not be checked here. TRBV21-1 is noted as a pseudogene. The CDR3 sequence is 17 residues long. The CDR3 here is CASSKAETGIMNTEAFF. CDR3 DNA sequence: TGTGCCAGCAGCAAAGCAGAGACAGGCATCATGAACACTGAAGCTTTCTTT.

V and J are TRBV7-2 and TRBJ2-2, with 14 bases identical to TRBD2. V gave up 4 bases and J gave up 3 bases; unmatched junction bases: 7. The CDR3 consists of 18 residues. Germline loops: CDR1 SGHTA, CDR2 FQGNSA. CDR3 residues: CASSYTRLAGGDTGELFF. CDR3 DNA: TGTGCCAGCAGCTACACTAGACTAGCGGGAGGGGACACCGGGGAGCTGTTTTTT.

This clone was recorded once. This chain links TRBV11-2 with TRBJ1-1; D is perhaps TRBD1 (6 bases). CDR3 length: 15 amino acids. The V gene's germline CDR1 is SGHAT and CDR2 FQNNGV. V lost 5 bases and J 0 bases, leaving 13 bases between the germline ends. The CDR3 DNA reads TGTGCCAGCAGCCCGCTAAGGGGGTTGAACACTGAAGCTTTCTTT. It encodes CASSPLRGLNTEAFF.

The sample holds one count of this clone. The chain carries TRBV5-1 and TRBJ2-1; 7 nucleotides match TRBD1. The J segment lost 5 bases and the V segment lost 1 base, leaving 9 bases of the junction unmatched. Germline lookup yields CDR1 SGHRS and CDR2 YFSETQ. The CDR3 length is 16 residues. This CDR3 is CASSLSIQGYNNEQFF. CDR3 in DNA: TGCGCCAGCAGCTTGTCTATACAGGGGTACAACAATGAGCAGTTCTTC.